This T cell receptor beta chain was sequenced for a study of T-cell memory formation after mild COVID-19. Whole-study context: Clusters of TCRs were largely donor specific. Study-level findings and limits: Chiefly within CM and EM were the contracting CD4+ clones; CD8+ ones were within EMRA. In second-wave clones peaking day 37, SARS-CoV-2 specificity remained unconfirmed.

The CDR3 loop spans 14 amino acids. Looked up from germline, CDR1 is MNHEY and CDR2 is SMNVEV (reference sequence). Deletions cut 6 bases from V and 0 bases from J, with 9 bases between. 5'RACE primed from the constant segment yielded TCR alpha and TCR beta cDNA libraries bearing sample barcodes and UMIs. TCRdb analysed the 5' RACE reads with MiXCR anew, one entry per CDR3 protein. Of approximately 500,000 distinct CDR3 sequences in the sample, nearly 25% were seen once. This clonotype has more than one count but fewer than ten. Its specificity is not known. Sequencing used PBMCs or a T cell subset sorted from them (not recorded which). The chain combines TRBV27 with TRBJ1-5; no firm D call. This clonotype was obtained from an adult woman who had mild COVID-19 (a few samples of this study predate the infection). Cell type and time point are not known. The CDR3 protein is CASRDAGSNQPQHF. CDR3 bases: TGTGCCAGCAGAGATGCAGGTAGCAATCAGCCCCAGCATTTT.